The 27 T cell receptor beta chains presented below share a single source sample, sequenced in a study of cytomegalovirus exposure and HLA in healthy donors. PCR involved 60 Vbeta and 13 Jbeta primers. TCRdb's copy holds only in-frame clones and misses some; the assay was immunoSEQ multiplex PCR. The data hold about 200,000 clones, with about three quarters observed a single time. The sequencing input was PBMCs. These receptors were obtained from a man in his forties in good health and CMV-seronegative.

The rearrangement links TRBV15 to TRBJ2-1; possible D gene TRBD1, 6 bases. V was pared by 10 bases and J by 3 bases, with 16 bases between. CDR3 length: 14 residues. Germline CDR1 is LNHNV and CDR2 is YYDKDF (reference sequence). The CDR3 DNA is TGTGCCATAAATCTCGGGGACAACTACAATGAGCAGTTCTTC. Its translation: CAINLGDNYNEQFF.

The chain is built from TRBV12-5 and TRBJ2-5, with TRBD1 as a possible D gene (5 bases). Trimming stripped 10 bases from V and 1 base from J, with 13 bases between. Germline CDR1 and CDR2: LGHNT and FRNRAP. The CDR3 runs 13 residues. CDR3 nucleotide sequence: TGTGCTACCAAGGGGCGGTCCCAAGAGACCCAGTACTTC. Protein product: CATKGRSQETQYF.

The genes are TRBV7-2 and TRBJ2-1, with TRBD2 matching over 7 bases. Germline V gene lookup returns CDR1 SGHTA and CDR2 FQGNSA. V lost 0 bases to trimming and J lost 5 bases; unmatched junction nucleotides: 10. The CDR3 has 17 amino acids. In DNA form, the CDR3 reads TGTGCCAGCAGCTTAGCCGGGGGGACCCTCCCTAACAATGAGCAGTTCTTC. Protein: CASSLAGGTLPNNEQFF.

This clone appeared a few times. This chain connects TRBV4-3 to TRBJ2-7; 9 positions match TRBD2. The CDR3 is 18 amino acids. Germline-derived CDR1 and CDR2 are LGHNA and YSLEER. The trim removed 1 base at V and 1 base at J, leaving 11 bases unmatched. The CDR3 spells CASSQGWRGGSTSYEQYF. The CDR3 nucleotides read TGCGCCAGCAGCCAAGGTTGGCGGGGGGGATCCACTTCCTACGAGCAGTACTTC.

The chain joins TRBV27 to TRBJ2-7, with D maybe TRBD1 (5 bases). Trimming shortened V by 2 bases and J by 2 bases, and 7 bases separated the two germline ends. The CDR3 consists of 13 residues. CDR1 and CDR2 (germline): MNHEY, SMNVEV (reference sequence). CDR3 bases: TGTGCCAGCAGTTTAGGACAAACCTACGAGCAGTACTTC. Residues: CASSLGQTYEQYF.

The rearrangement uses TRBV28 and TRBJ2-5; 7 nucleotides line up with TRBD1. V gave up 2 bases and J gave up 2 bases; unmatched junction bases: 2. CDR1 and CDR2 (germline): MDHEN, SYDVKM. There are 14 residues in the CDR3. The CDR3: CASSLSRGQETQYF. The CDR3 DNA sequence: TGTGCCAGCAGTTTAAGCAGGGGGCAAGAGACCCAGTACTTC.

This chain connects TRBV10-3 to TRBJ2-5, with 10 bases fitting TRBD2. CDR1 is ENHRY and CDR2 is SYGVKD in the germline V gene. After removal of 10 bases from V and 3 bases from J, the junction contained 17 bases not matched to a gene. There are 17 residues in the CDR3. Here the CDR3 DNA reads TGTGCCACCAGGCCTGGCGACGGACTAGCGGTTAAAGAGACCCAGTACTTC. This gives the protein CATRPGDGLAVKETQYF.

The CDR3 nucleotides are TGTGCCAGCAGCTTAGCAGCGGGGGCGTTGGAGACCCAGTACTTC. This sequence encodes CASSLAAGALETQYF. The genes are TRBV7-9 and TRBJ2-5; 8 nucleotides line up with TRBD2. This CDR3 has 15 amino acids. V was pared by 0 bases and J by 5 bases, with 5 bases of the junction left unmatched. The germline V gene encodes CDR1 SEHNR and CDR2 FQNEAQ (reference sequence).

The J gene is TRBJ2-7, the V gene TRBV5-6; D remains unclear. This CDR3 has 14 amino acids. Germline CDR1 reads SGHDT; CDR2 reads YYEEEE. Trimming removed 1 base at V and 3 bases at J, with 11 bases between. DNA of the CDR3: TGTGCCAGCAGCTTGCCGGGTAGTTACTACGAGCAGTACTTC. This sequence encodes CASSLPGSYYEQYF.

The V and J genes are TRBV29-1 and TRBJ1-1, with D tentatively TRBD1 (5 bases). V was clipped by 2 bases and J by 0 bases, with 10 bases between them. The CDR3 runs 14 residues. Per germline, CDR1 SQVTM and CDR2 ANQGSEA. The CDR3 DNA is TGCAGCGTTGAAATACGGGGGGTGAACACTGAAGCTTTCTTT. Protein product: CSVEIRGVNTEAFF.

This chain uses TRBV11-2 with TRBJ2-1; 7 positions match TRBD1. This CDR3 has 14 residues. CDR1 is SGHAT, CDR2 FQNNGV, per germline. The V and J ends lost 5 bases and 4 bases, in that order; junction bases with no gene match: 5. The CDR3 nucleotides read TGTGCCAGCAGCCCGGGACAGACATACAATGAGCAGTTCTTC. Translated: CASSPGQTYNEQFF.

This clone was observed once. The rearrangement joins TRBV6-5 to TRBJ1-1, with 7 bases identical to TRBD1. The J segment lost 2 bases and the V segment lost 7 bases, leaving 7 bases of the junction unmatched. This CDR3 spans 14 amino acids. CDR1 and CDR2 from the germline V gene are MNHEY and SVGAGI. The CDR3 DNA sequence: TGTGCCAGCATTCAAGGAGGGGGCAACACTGAAGCTTTCTTT. Translation: CASIQGGGNTEAFF.

This clone has only a few counts. CDR3 nucleotide sequence: TGCGCCAGCACCCCCGTGACAGGAGCTAACTATGGCTACACCTTC. It codes for CASTPVTGANYGYTF. The genes are TRBV23-1 and TRBJ1-2; D is possibly TRBD1 (6 bases). TRBV23-1 is labeled an ORF, and its function is uncertain. V dropped 7 bases and J dropped 0 bases, with 15 bases sitting between them. This CDR3 is 15 amino acids long.

This rearrangement joins TRBV7-3 to TRBJ1-1; no clear D gene. V was clipped by 1 base and J by 1 base, with 4 bases between them. Germline V gene data show CDR1 as SGHTA and CDR2 as FQGTGA. This CDR3 has 13 amino acids. CDR3 DNA: TGTGCCAGCAGCTTAATGGCGAACACTGAAGCTTTCTTT. This codes for CASSLMANTEAFF.

This chain joins TRBV6-5 and TRBJ2-1, with D possibly TRBD1 on 5 matching bases. V gave up 6 bases and J gave up 9 bases, with 12 bases separating them. Germline CDR1 MNHEY, CDR2 SVGAGI. CDR3 size: 12 residues. CDR3 loop: CASRPGYGEQFF. CDR3 DNA sequence: TGTGCCAGCAGACCAGGGTACGGTGAGCAGTTCTTC.

CDR3 sequence: CASSQAGQNTEAFF. In nucleotides, the CDR3 is TGCGCCAGCAGCCAGGCGGGCCAGAACACTGAAGCTTTCTTT. The chain carries TRBV5-1 and TRBJ1-1, with D unclear. The CDR3 consists of 14 residues. Trimming removed 4 bases from V and 1 base from J, with 11 bases in between. Germline V lookup: CDR1 SGHRS, CDR2 YFSETQ.

Only one count was recorded for this clone. The gene calls are TRBV28 and TRBJ1-2; D is possibly TRBD1 (6 bases). There are 14 residues in the CDR3. Trimming removed 1 base at V and 3 bases at J, with 9 bases between. The germline gives CDR1 MDHEN, CDR2 SYDVKM. The CDR3 reads CASSLSHRDYGYTF. For the CDR3, the DNA is TGTGCCAGCAGTTTATCGCACAGGGACTATGGCTACACCTTC.

The rearrangement joins TRBV7-3 to TRBJ2-1; D is uncertain. In germline, CDR1 is SGHTA, CDR2 FQGTGA. Trimming removed 1 base from V and 6 bases from J, with 10 bases in between. The CDR3 is 14 amino acids. The CDR3 nucleotides read TGTGCCAGCAGCTTAATGGCAGGATTCAATGAGCAGTTCTTC. Translation gives CASSLMAGFNEQFF. Looking up the rest from reference TRBV7-3 and TRBJ2-1 gives the full variable domain: GAGVSQTPSNKVTEKGKYVELRCDPISGHTALYWYRQSLGQGPEFLIYFQGTGAADDSGLPNDRFFAVRPEGSVSTLKIQRTERGDSAVYLCASSLMAGFNEQFFGPGTRLTVL.

This chain uses TRBV5-6 with TRBJ1-2; a weak D match, TRBD1 (6 bases). Germline values: CDR1 SGHDT, CDR2 YYEEEE. The CDR3 is 15 amino acids. The V end was cut by 0 bases, the J end by 2 bases, with 11 bases between. The CDR3 region is CASSLGQVENYGYTF. The CDR3 bases are TGTGCCAGCAGCTTGGGACAGGTTGAGAACTATGGCTACACCTTC.

This clone showed up just once. Other DNA variants within this sample encode the same CDR3. The chain carries TRBV28 and TRBJ1-2; D gene ambiguous. Germline V gene lookup returns CDR1 MDHEN and CDR2 SYDVKM. The CDR3 covers 13 residues. The V end was cut by 2 bases, the J end by 3 bases, with 7 bases between. Here the CDR3 DNA reads TGTGCCAGCAGTTTACGGCAGGACTATGGCTACACCTTC. It is translated as CASSLRQDYGYTF.

Only one count was recorded for this clone. The chain uses TRBV9 and TRBJ2-7; 7 bases map to TRBD1. This CDR3 has 17 amino acids. The V and J ends lost 3 bases and 2 bases, in that order; junction bases with no gene match: 14. Germline CDR1 reads SGDLS; CDR2 reads YYNGEE. CDR3 amino acids: CASSDPRRRQGPYEQYF. The CDR3 nucleotides read TGTGCCAGCAGCGACCCTAGGAGGAGACAGGGACCCTACGAGCAGTACTTC.

The chain carries TRBV9 and TRBJ2-5, with a possible D match to TRBD1 (6 bases). In germline, CDR1 is SGDLS, CDR2 YYNGEE. CDR3 length: 15 residues. The V end lost 4 bases, the J end lost 5 bases, and 18 bases lay between the germline ends. Here the CDR3 reads CASSPQPQGIETQYF. CDR3 bases: TGTGCCAGCAGCCCCCAACCTCAGGGGATCGAGACCCAGTACTTC. Full variable domain (remainder filled in from reference TRBV9 and TRBJ2-5): DSGVTQTPKHLITATGQRVTLRCSPRSGDLSVYWYQQSLDQGLQFLIQYYNGEERAKGNILERFSAQQFPDLHSELNLSSLELGDSALYFCASSPQPQGIETQYFGPGTRLLVL.

V usage is TRBV27 and J usage is TRBJ2-7; TRBD2 agrees at 8 bases. CDR3 size: 15 residues. Trimming took 5 bases from V and 5 from J; bases not matched to a gene: 11. The germline CDR1 and CDR2 sequences are MNHEY and SMNVEV (reference sequence). For the CDR3, the DNA is TGTGCCAGCAGTCCACCCCGGGGGGGATCAAACGAGCAGTACTTC. Protein sequence: CASSPPRGGSNEQYF.

The J gene is TRBJ2-1, the V gene TRBV11-2; a weak D match, TRBD2 (5 bases). Germline lookup yields CDR1 SGHAT and CDR2 FQNNGV. With 2 bases removed from V and 3 bases from J, the gap between germline ends came to 14 bases. This CDR3 has 16 residues. CDR3 in amino acids: CASSLPQYRGYNEQFF. The CDR3 bases are TGTGCCAGCAGCTTACCGCAGTACCGGGGCTACAATGAGCAGTTCTTC.

V is TRBV7-3 and J is TRBJ2-1; 8 bases map to TRBD2. CDR1 is SGHTA and CDR2 is FQGTGA in the germline V gene. The length of the CDR3 is 13 residues. Trimming at V came to 6 bases and at J to 9 bases, leaving 7 bases not matched to a gene. The CDR3 DNA reads TGTGCCAGCAGTCCGGGGGGGGCAGGTGAGCAGTTCTTC. It translates to CASSPGGAGEQFF.

This chain uses TRBV27 with TRBJ2-6; tentatively, D is TRBD1 (5 bases). The CDR3 runs 16 residues. Trimming stripped 6 bases from V and 0 bases from J, with 12 bases between. Germline CDR1 and CDR2: MNHEY and SMNVEV (reference sequence). This chain's CDR3 is CASRSTGFSGANVLTF. The CDR3 DNA follows: TGTGCCAGCAGGTCCACAGGATTCTCTGGGGCCAACGTCCTGACTTTC.

This clone is a singleton in its sample. This sequence joins TRBV7-2 and TRBJ2-1; 7 bases match TRBD2. After removal of 2 bases from V and 8 bases from J, the junction contained 12 bases not matched to a gene. The CDR3 covers 16 residues. Germline loops: CDR1 SGHTA, CDR2 FQGNSA. CDR3 sequence (DNA): TGTGCCAGCAGCTTAAGGGCTCTACTAGCGATCGATGAGCAGTTCTTC. This translates into CASSLRALLAIDEQFF.